This T cell receptor beta chain was sequenced during a study of T cells after posttransplantation cyclophosphamide. A marrow graft followed busulfan-fludarabine conditioning, with cyclophosphamide on days +3 and +4. Ten or more counts support this clone. Its antigen is currently unknown. Repertoires were generated with immunoSEQ multiplex PCR, while TCRdb's copy carries only in-frame clones and drops some. The sample contains 2,500 to 3,000 clones, none of them singletons. Study-wide findings and caveats: Donor-recipient repertoire similarity was low at 1-2 months, rising over year one. Recipient CMV seropositivity and CMV reactivation strongly tracked TRB clonality. Blood and skin or GI T cell repertoires showed limited TRB overlap.

The material sequenced was PBMCs, taken after allogeneic stem cell transplant with posttransplant cyclophosphamide. This sequence was found in a male patient in his sixties or seventies who received an allogeneic stem cell transplant from a related donor and was CMV-positive. The T cells may partly be graft donor cells.

This chain's CDR3 is CASSVVGGGAQETQYF. CDR3 coding DNA: TGTGCCAGCAGCGTAGTAGGCGGGGGGGCCCAAGAGACCCAGTACTTC. The chain carries TRBV9 and TRBJ2-5, with 9 bases fitting TRBD2. After removal of 0 bases from V and 1 base from J, the junction contained 4 bases not matched to a gene. The CDR3 sequence is 16 residues long. Germline loops: CDR1 SGDLS, CDR2 YYNGEE.